This TCR beta chain was identified in a study of blood T cell repertoires in COVID-19 (TCRdb year 2020). Study-wide context: Samples from collaborators originated in the United States, Italy and Spain and spanned both the acute and convalescent phases of COVID-19. Nearly every sample came with metadata listing a de-identified subject ID, COVID-19 status, age in years and sex. The repertoires were made available in a free public database intended to serve as a resource for research on the immune response to SARS-CoV-2. Deeply sampled blood TCRbeta repertoires from subjects exposed to, actively infected with, or recovered from COVID-19 were included in the dataset. The samples were drawn from the first 160 participants of the ongoing ImmuneRACE study and from roughly 1,300 subjects provided by 6 global collaborators. Where available, HLA class I and class II types were taken from metadata supplied by the sample provider and were not determined by assay-based typing. The material from the prospective study consisted of cDNA or gDNA derived from T cells, B-cell-depleted T cells, or PBMCs. What the work shows at the level of the full study, not this receptor alone: The quantity of clinical and demographic metadata differed by source and by participant and was supplied without curation.

On this clone: Its antigen is currently not known. Base qualities are not recorded, but no much larger clone differs from it by a single base.

Participants in the prospective study were enrolled through a virtual design, were aged roughly 18 to 90 years, and lived in about 25 United States geographic areas. In the prospective study, participants were assigned to cohorts based on the clinical history participants reported in a screening survey and a study questionnaire. Recovered participants in ImmuneRACE Cohort 3 were defined by two consecutive negative NP/OP PCR tests, clearance by a healthcare professional, or resolution of symptoms. Mobile phlebotomists in the prospective study collected whole blood, serum and a nasopharyngeal or oropharyngeal swab from every participant. Over a 2-month period, participants in the prospective study had the option of providing additional blood draws and questionnaires. Before DNA extraction, prospective study blood samples were shipped either frozen or at room temperature. The CDR3 runs 17 residues from the cysteine to the phenylalanine. CDR3 DNA only is kept here, 51 bases in frame from base 1. V is clipped by 11 bases and J by 1 base, and the sequence between their germline boundaries is 21 bases long. CDR1 and CDR2, looked up from the germline V gene (reference sequence), are MNHEY and SMNVEV.

TCRbeta CDR3 regions were amplified from genomic DNA by means of the immunoSEQ Assay, a bias-controlled multiplex PCR. The study's processing was this. The number of nucleated cells in each sample was estimated from the amplification of reference gene primers within the assay. To quantify the absolute abundance of each unique TCRbeta CDR3 rearrangement, sequence reads were collapsed and filtered. For each sample, productive Simpson clonality was calculated by taking the square root of Simpson's diversity index across productive rearrangements. TCRdb stores this immuneACCESS table with in-frame sequences only. Part of the clones is absent; in the studies checked, under half of the shortfall reflects unresolved V genes, and no reason is known for the rest. D and trimming come from the DNA, and the V and J calls and clone size come from that table. The sample table contains 200,000 to 250,000 clones; only one count was recorded for 70% to 85% of them. About 3.2% of the sample is held by the ten biggest clonotypes.

What was sequenced was PBMCs or T cells enriched from blood (not recorded which). The V and J genes are TRBV27 and TRBJ2-6; TRBD1 is possibly the D segment (6 matching bases). The TCR sequence derives from a woman in her sixties or seventies who had recovered from COVID-19. This receptor carries the CDR3 CAAGVGALGSGANVLTF. The DNA sequence is as follows: TGTGCCGCTGGTGTGGGGGCCCTAGGGTCTGGGGCCAACGTCCTGACTTTC.